These 22 T cell receptor beta chains originate from one sample sequenced in a study of metastatic and nonmetastatic thyroid tumors. TCRdb reprocessed the PCR reads via MiXCR. The sample yields around 19,000 clones, around a third seen once. Thyroid surgery was preceded by no treatment in any patient. The sample comprised blood. The receptors were gathered from a female donor with papillary thyroid cancer or a benign thyroid nodule (not recorded which). Some clones in this sample may be carry-over from other donors' samples.

The gene calls are TRBV7-6 and TRBJ2-3; 8 bases map to TRBD2. Germline CDR1 reads SGHVS; CDR2 reads FNYEAQ. The CDR3 loop spans 17 amino acids. V trimming: 3 bases; J trimming: 2 bases; junction bases outside the gene matches: 10. The CDR3 nucleotides are TGTGCCAGCAGCTTCCGGGGTAGCGGGGAACTCACAGATACGCAGTATTTT. Amino acid sequence: CASSFRGSGELTDTQYF.

This clone was detected once. V gene TRBV11-2 combines with J gene TRBJ2-5; 7 bases are a match to TRBD2. Germline V CDR1 and CDR2: SGHAT, FQNNGV. J lost 1 base, V lost 5 bases, and 7 bases had no gene match. This CDR3 region has 15 residues. The CDR3 protein is CASSLGTIRQETQYF. The CDR3, as DNA: TGTGCCAGCAGCCTCGGGACTATACGCCAAGAGACCCAGTACTTC.

This clone was observed once. V and J are TRBV11-1 and TRBJ2-1; possibly TRBD1 for D (6 bases). V shed 5 bases and J shed 5 bases, with 16 bases lying between them. CDR3 length: 15 residues. Germline V lookup: CDR1 SGHAT, CDR2 FQDESV (reference sequence). The CDR3: CASSAGTQKNNEQFF. CDR3 DNA sequence: TGTGCCAGCAGCGCCGGGACACAGAAGAACAATGAGCAGTTCTTC.

The table lists this clone with many counts. The rearrangement links TRBV7-4 to TRBJ1-6, with 8 bases aligning to TRBD1. The trim removed 5 bases at V and 2 bases at J, leaving 5 bases unmatched. CDR3 length: 16 residues. The V gene's germline CDR1 is SGHVT and CDR2 SQSDAQ. The CDR3 sequence is CASSQGAWPYNSPLHF. CDR3 DNA sequence: TGTGCCAGCAGCCAGGGGGCTTGGCCCTATAATTCACCCCTCCACTTT.

V and J are TRBV6-1 and TRBJ2-5; 13 bases are a match to TRBD2. The CDR3 length is 15 residues. Germline trimming cut 2 bases from V and 5 bases from J; bases unmatched to any gene: 2. Germline loops: CDR1 MNHNS, CDR2 SASEGT. The CDR3 sequence: CASSETSGGGETQYF. As DNA, the CDR3 is TGTGCCAGCAGTGAAACTAGCGGGGGGGGTGAGACCCAGTACTTC.

This clone was detected many times. The J gene is TRBJ2-1, the V gene TRBV11-3; 8 bases map to TRBD1. Trimming took 4 bases from V and 7 from J; bases not matched to a gene: 12. Germline lookup yields CDR1 SGHNT and CDR2 YENEEA. The CDR3 extends over 16 amino acids. CDR3 loop: CASSSYQGAPTNEQFF. The CDR3 DNA is TGTGCCAGCAGCTCCTATCAGGGGGCGCCCACGAATGAGCAGTTCTTC.

This clone showed up just once. The chain combines TRBV24-1 with TRBJ2-5; maybe TRBD1 (6 bases). Per germline, CDR1 KGHDR and CDR2 SFDVKD. The CDR3 has 13 residues. V was shortened by 7 bases and J by 5 bases, with 13 bases between the two germline ends. This chain's CDR3 is CATSPLGGETQYF. The CDR3 DNA follows: TGTGCCACCAGCCCTCTAGGGGGTGAGACCCAGTACTTC.

This chain joins TRBV11-1 and TRBJ2-1; TRBD2 matches 8 bases. The CDR3 is made up of 16 amino acids. Trimming removed 2 bases from V and 4 bases from J; junction bases left unmatched: 7. The germline gives CDR1 SGHAT, CDR2 FQDESV (reference sequence). For the CDR3, the DNA is TGTGCCAGCAGCTTAACTAGCGGAGGGAAATACAATGAGCAGTTCTTC. It encodes CASSLTSGGKYNEQFF.

The chain uses TRBV18 and TRBJ2-7; 9 nucleotides align to TRBD1. The germline V gene has CDR1 KGHSH and CDR2 LQKENI. There are 12 residues in the CDR3. Germline trimming cut 6 bases from V and 7 bases from J; bases unmatched to any gene: 4. The CDR3 region is CASSLGQGEQYF. The CDR3 DNA follows: TGTGCCAGCTCCCTAGGACAGGGGGAGCAGTACTTC.

This clone qualifies as medium-sized. The V and J genes are TRBV7-8 and TRBJ2-7, with 7 bases identical to TRBD1. This CDR3 is 12 amino acids long. The V gene end was trimmed by 6 bases and the J gene end by 4 bases; junction bases not matched to a gene: 3. The germline gives CDR1 SGHVS, CDR2 FQNEAQ. The CDR3 sequence: CASSYRGYEQYF. The CDR3 region has the DNA TGTGCCAGCAGTTACAGGGGATACGAGCAGTACTTC.

DNA of the CDR3: TGTGCCAGCAGCTTAGCGTTGTCAGGTGGCTACACCTTC. Protein product: CASSLALSGGYTF. The chain recombines TRBV7-9 with TRBJ1-2; D gene ambiguous. The V gene lost 0 bases and the J gene lost 7 bases, with 9 bases spanning the gap. CDR3 length: 13 amino acids. Germline assignment: CDR1 SEHNR and CDR2 FQNEAQ (reference sequence). Looking up the rest from reference TRBV7-9 and TRBJ1-2 gives the full variable domain: DTGVSQNPRHKITKRGQNVTFRCDPISEHNRLYWYRQTLGQGPEFLTYFQNEAQLEKSRLLSDRFSAERPKGSFSTLEIQRTEQGDSAMYLCASSLALSGGYTFGSGTRLTVV.

The chain combines TRBV5-1 with TRBJ2-2; 9 bases fit TRBD1. The CDR3 consists of 14 residues. The germline V gene has CDR1 SGHRS and CDR2 YFSETQ. Germline trimming cut 2 bases from V and 6 bases from J; bases unmatched to any gene: 2. CDR3 in DNA: TGCGCCAGCAGCTTTGGACAGGGGTCCGGGGAGCTGTTTTTT. Encoded protein: CASSFGQGSGELFF.

This clone occurred many times. The chain couples TRBV29-1 to TRBJ2-1; the match to TRBD2 covers 8 bases. J gave up 7 bases and V 3 bases, and 8 bases lay outside the gene matches. Germline CDR1 reads SQVTM; CDR2 reads ANQGSEA. The CDR3 consists of 14 residues. CDR3 DNA sequence: TGCAGCGTTGATGTCCCGGGAGGGATAAATGAGCAGTTCTTC. This translates into CSVDVPGGINEQFF.

The count of this clone is one. The CDR3 DNA reads as TGTGCCAGCAGCATCGGACTAGCGGGGACCTACGAGCAGTACTTC. As protein: CASSIGLAGTYEQYF. V gene TRBV7-8 combines with J gene TRBJ2-7; 12 bases line up with TRBD2. Germline V gene lookup returns CDR1 SGHVS and CDR2 FQNEAQ. The CDR3 is made up of 15 amino acids. The J segment lost 2 bases and the V segment lost 5 bases, leaving 4 bases of the junction unmatched.

The CDR3 nucleotides read TGTGCCTGGAGTGTCGCACAAACCTTCTATGGCTACACCTTC. Protein sequence: CAWSVAQTFYGYTF. The chain uses TRBV30 and TRBJ1-2; D not resolved. The ends were cut back, 0 bases at V and 4 bases at J, with 12 bases in the middle. Germline V gene sequence: CDR1 GTSNPN, CDR2 SVGIG (reference sequence). The CDR3 is 14 amino acids.

There are many counts of this clone. The V and J genes are TRBV11-2 and TRBJ1-1, with D perhaps TRBD1 (5 bases). V was cut by 6 bases and J by 6 bases, with 23 bases left in between. CDR3 size: 16 residues. Germline values: CDR1 SGHAT, CDR2 FQNNGV. CDR3 DNA sequence: TGTGCCAGCAGTCCAACCGACATCAGGGAAGGGGCTGAAGCTTTCTTT. It yields the protein CASSPTDIREGAEAFF.

This clone was observed many times. The rearrangement uses TRBV7-9 and TRBJ2-7; 12 bases are a match to TRBD2. After removal of 5 bases from V and 5 bases from J, the junction contained 19 bases not matched to a gene. The CDR3 consists of 19 residues. In germline, CDR1 is SEHNR, CDR2 FQNEAQ (reference sequence). DNA for the CDR3: TGTGCCAGCAGCCCTCAACGCCTAGTTGGACTAGCGGGGATTGACGAGCAGTACTTC. It translates to CASSPQRLVGLAGIDEQYF.

This chain connects TRBV7-9 to TRBJ1-6; unclear D gene. The CDR3 is made up of 13 amino acids. V was shortened by 3 bases and J by 7 bases, with 7 bases between the two germline ends. In germline, CDR1 is SEHNR, CDR2 FQNEAQ (reference sequence). In DNA, the CDR3 is TGTGCCAGCAGCTTCGGCCTAAATTCACCCCTCCACTTT. It is translated as CASSFGLNSPLHF.

This chain connects TRBV3-1 to TRBJ2-7; D possibly corresponds to TRBD2 (6 bases). V was trimmed by 3 bases and J by 0 bases, leaving 9 bases between them. Germline lookup yields CDR1 LGHDT and CDR2 YNNKEL (reference sequence). The CDR3 has 14 amino acids. The CDR3 region has the DNA TGTGCCAGCAGCCAGTCGACTAGCTCCTACGAGCAGTACTTC. Its protein is CASSQSTSSYEQYF.

The V call is TRBV30, the J call TRBJ2-6; 9 bases are shared with TRBD1. V lost 3 bases and J lost 0; bases outside the gene matches: 12. CDR3 length equals 19 residues. Germline assignment: CDR1 GTSNPN and CDR2 SVGIG (reference sequence). Here the CDR3 reads CAWSESPGQGPSGANVLTF. The CDR3 nucleotides read TGTGCCTGGAGCGAATCTCCGGGACAGGGTCCCTCTGGGGCCAACGTCCTGACTTTC.

This clone occurred a few times. This chain connects TRBV15 to TRBJ2-3; 10 positions match TRBD2. Trimming took 0 bases from V and 3 from J; bases not matched to a gene: 9. The CDR3 length is 18 residues. Germline CDR1 LNHNV, CDR2 YYDKDF (reference sequence). The CDR3 DNA is TGTGCCACCAGCAGAGATACGCTAGCGGGAGCTGGAACAGATACGCAGTATTTT. Protein product: CATSRDTLAGAGTDTQYF. The complete variable domain, with remaining parts taken from reference TRBV15 and TRBJ2-3, reads DAMVIQNPRYQVTQFGKPVTLSCSQTLNHNVMYWYQQKSSQAPKLLFHYYDKDFNNEADTPDNFQSRRPNTSFCFLDIRSPGLGDTAMYLCATSRDTLAGAGTDTQYFGPGTRLTVL.

By share, this clone counts as medium-sized (0.01 to 0.1%). V and J are TRBV28 and TRBJ2-5, with 14 bases that match TRBD2. CDR3 length: 17 amino acids. The J segment lost 0 bases and the V segment lost 4 bases, leaving 4 bases of the junction unmatched. Germline loops: CDR1 MDHEN, CDR2 SYDVKM. CDR3 DNA sequence: TGTGCCAGCAGTTCGGGACTAGCGGGGGTTGACCAAGAGACCCAGTACTTC. This codes for CASSSGLAGVDQETQYF.